A selection of T cell receptor beta chains follows, all from one sample in a study of cytomegalovirus exposure and HLA in healthy donors. TCRdb's table, derived via immunoSEQ multiplex PCR, lists solely in-frame clones and lacks some. The sample lists 170,000 or so clones; 75% to 90% were seen once. The sample taken for sequencing was PBMCs. The source of these receptors is a woman between 18 and 30 years old in good health and CMV-seronegative. The CDR3 runs from the conserved cysteine through the conserved F or W. The D gene is left open where the match is weak. A row's size may be missing; if present it is once, few, many or a size class.

abundance | j_gene | d_gene | v_gene | CDR3nt | CDR3aa
. | TRBJ2-3 | . | TRBV5-1 | TGCGCCAGCAGCCTCGACAGGCATAGCACAGATACGCAGTATTTT | CASSLDRHSTDTQYF
. | TRBJ1-5 | . | TRBV5-8 | TGTGCCAGCAGCTTACCCAGTAGCAATCAGCCCCAGCATTTT | CASSLPSSNQPQHF
. | TRBJ2-7 | . | TRBV7-9 | TGTGCCAGCAGCTTAGAGATAGACTACGAGCAGTACTTC | CASSLEIDYEQYF
. | TRBJ1-2 | . | TRBV14 | TGTGCCAGCAGCCCGTCGGGTGTTTATGGCTACACCTTC | CASSPSGVYGYTF
. | TRBJ2-3 | . | TRBV6-1 | TGTGCCAGCAGTCGGGGGGCCATTACAGATACGCAGTATTTT | CASSRGAITDTQYF
. | TRBJ2-5 | . | TRBV5-1 | TGCGCCAGCAGCTTGGGGGGACTCCCAAGTTTAACCCAGTACTTC | CASSLGGLPSLTQYF
. | TRBJ2-7 | . | TRBV5-1 | TGCGCCAGCAGGCGAGGCCAGCTGAACTACGAGCAGTACTTC | CASRRGQLNYEQYF
. | TRBJ1-2 | TRBD1 | TRBV19 | TGTGCCAGTAGTGCCCGCAGGGGGAACTATGGCTACACCTTC | CASSARRGNYGYTF
once | TRBJ1-1 | . | TRBV27 | TGTGCCAGCAGGCCAGGGGTTAACACTGAAGCTTTCTTT | CASRPGVNTEAFF
once | TRBJ1-1 | . | TRBV9 | TGTGCCAGCAGCGTAGAAGCGGGTGAAGCTTTCTTT | CASSVEAGEAFF
. | TRBJ2-1 | TRBD1 | TRBV7-9 | TGTGCCAGCAGCTCGACAGGGCTGACAGAGAATGAGCAGTTCTTC | CASSSTGLTENEQFF
. | TRBJ2-1 | . | TRBV10-2 | TGCGCCAGCAGTGGTTTTACGGGAAGCAATGAGCAGTTCTTC | CASSGFTGSNEQFF
. | TRBJ2-1 | . | TRBV7-8 | TGTGCCAGCAGCCCCCACGGTAATGTTAATGAGCAGTTCTTC | CASSPHGNVNEQFF
. | TRBJ1-4 | . | TRBV6-5 | TGTGCCAGCAATGGACAGCTTGCAACTAATGAAAAACTGTTTTTT | CASNGQLATNEKLFF
. | TRBJ1-1 | . | TRBV18 | TGTGCCAGCTCACCAGGGGCCGGCGCGATGAACACTGAAGCTTTCTTT | CASSPGAGAMNTEAFF
. | TRBJ1-5 | TRBD1 | TRBV7-2 | TGTGCCAGCAGCTTAGGAACAGGGGCTGGTGATCAGCCCCAGCATTTT | CASSLGTGAGDQPQHF
. | TRBJ1-5 | TRBD1 | TRBV28 | TGTGCCAGCAGTCCGGGACAGGGCTATAGCAATCAGCCCCAGCATTTT | CASSPGQGYSNQPQHF